This section outlines one T cell receptor (beta chain) sequence together with its context. The protocol was immunoSEQ multiplex PCR, while the TCRdb copy is restricted to in-frame clones and leaves out a portion. This sample has around 30,000 clones, with 85% to 90% found just once. V dropped 4 bases and J dropped 6 bases, with 13 bases sitting between them. The CDR3 sequence is 13 residues long. Germline V gives CDR1 SGHRS, CDR2 YFSETQ. The data originate from a study of regulatory and conventional T cells in RAG deficiency. This sample was also put to use in a study of regulatory T cells. Per that paper: Amplification used 52 TRBV primers and 13 TRBJ primers.

Sequencing was carried out using CD8+ T cells sorted from blood. The rearrangement uses TRBV5-1 and TRBJ1-2; D unclear. The TCR comes from a human donor in good health. CDR3 DNA sequence: TGCGCCAGCAGCATCTGGGGTGATGATGGCTACACCTTC. It yields the protein CASSIWGDDGYTF.